A selection of T cell receptor beta chains follows, all from one sample in a study of low-dose radiotherapy and immunotherapy resistance in tumors. TCRdb called the reads again in MiXCR, with one record for every CDR3 protein. The sample holds about 82,000 distinct CDR3 sequences; 18% are singletons and the top ten take 5.9%. Source: PBMCs, taken before treatment. The receptors derive from a male donor with prostate cancer. Each CDR3 is given with its conserved first and last residue. Fields, in order: V gene, clone size, J gene, D gene, CDR3 DNA, CDR3 protein. D genes are given only for firm matches. Clone size is shown for a subset of rows, as once, few, many or a class of expanded clone.

V: TRBV4-1; size: many; J: TRBJ2-7; D: NA; DNA: TGCGCCAGCAGTTTTTCCGGGCTCTCCTACGAGCAGTACTTC; CDR3: CASSFSGLSYEQYF
V: TRBV30; size: many; J: TRBJ1-3; D: NA; DNA: TGTGCCTGGACCGGACAAAGTTTCCTCTCTGGAAACACCATATATTTT; CDR3: CAWTGQSFLSGNTIYF
V: TRBV6-4; size: few; J: TRBJ2-3; D: NA; DNA: TGTGCCAGCAGTGTGGCTGTCACAGATACGCAGTATTTT; CDR3: CASSVAVTDTQYF
V: TRBV20-1; size: many; J: TRBJ2-7; D: NA; DNA: TGCAGTGCTAGAGTTCTAGCGCCTAGCTCCTACGAGCAGTACTTC; CDR3: CSARVLAPSSYEQYF
V: TRBV5-5; size: few; J: TRBJ2-1; D: TRBD1; DNA: TGTGCCAGCACCGAGACAGGGCGGAATGAGCAGTTCTTC; CDR3: CASTETGRNEQFF
V: TRBV3-1; size: many; J: TRBJ2-7; D: NA; DNA: TGTGCCAGCAGCCAAGGAGGCCGCCACGAGCAGTACTTC; CDR3: CASSQGGRHEQYF
V: TRBV4-1; size: many; J: TRBJ2-6; D: NA; DNA: TGCGCCAGCAGCGCTGGGGGGGACAGCAGGGTAGCTTTGAGGGGGGCCAACGTCCTGACTTTC; CDR3: CASSAGGDSRVALRGANVLTF
V: TRBV19; size: many; J: TRBJ2-7; D: NA; DNA: TGTGCCAGTAGTATAGCTACAGACCCAACCTACGAGCAGTACTTC; CDR3: CASSIATDPTYEQYF
V: TRBV6-6; size: many; J: TRBJ2-1; D: NA; DNA: TGTGCCAGCAGTTACTCGTCTATGTCCTCCTGGGGTGAGCAGTTCTTC; CDR3: CASSYSSMSSWGEQFF
V: TRBV10-2; size: many; J: TRBJ1-1; D: NA; DNA: TGCGCCAGCAGTGAGTCGGGAGGGTTGGACACTGAAGCTTTCTTT; CDR3: CASSESGGLDTEAFF
V: TRBV6-6; size: many; J: TRBJ2-1; D: NA; DNA: TGTGCCAGCAGTTACTCGGCGGCTAGCTGGCTCTTC; CDR3: CASSYSAASWLF
V: TRBV5-1; size: once; J: TRBJ2-7; D: NA; DNA: TGCGCCAGCAGCTTGTGGGGGGACAGTCCAAGCTCCTACGAGCAGTACTTC; CDR3: CASSLWGDSPSSYEQYF
V: TRBV7-8; size: many; J: TRBJ2-7; D: TRBD1; DNA: TGTGCCAGCAGCGAAGGGGGGACAGGCCGTTCCTACGAGCAGTACTTC; CDR3: CASSEGGTGRSYEQYF
V: TRBV5-1; size: NA; J: TRBJ2-1; D: NA; DNA: TGCGCCAGCAAGGGTGTATCACCATACAATGAGCAGTTCTTC; CDR3: CASKGVSPYNEQFF
V: TRBV2; size: many; J: TRBJ1-1; D: TRBD1; DNA: TGTGCCAGCAGTGAAAGGACAGGGAACACTGAAGCTTTCTTT; CDR3: CASSERTGNTEAFF
V: TRBV5-1; size: NA; J: TRBJ1-1; D: NA; DNA: TGCGCCAGCAGCTTGCAGGGACCGGAGAACACTGAAGCTTTCTTT; CDR3: CASSLQGPENTEAFF